This TCR beta chain was documented in a study of blood T cell repertoires in COVID-19. CDR3 length equals 15 residues. Germline assignment: CDR1 SGHRS and CDR2 YFSETQ. V lost 4 bases to trimming and J lost 5 bases, with 18 bases between them. TCRdb keeps only in-frame clones here, not all; method: immunoSEQ multiplex PCR. The table records 200,000 to 250,000 clones, around four fifths of them present only once. This TCR came from a woman between 65 and 79 years old with acute or convalescent COVID-19. Sequenced: peripheral blood. The chain has TRBV5-1 and TRBJ1-2; D not resolved. CDR3 sequence (DNA): TGCGCCAGCAGCACGGGCTCGACGGGAGGATATGGCTACACCTTC. Amino acid sequence: CASSTGSTGGYGYTF.